This T cell receptor beta chain was identified in a study of chemoradiotherapy in HPV16-positive cancers. Study findings and constraints: Non-HPV-specific T cells did not expand in tumors during treatment, whereas candidate HPV-specific clones and E7-related motifs did. HPV-responsive T-cell expansion during chemoradiotherapy was linked to improved recurrence-free survival in HPV16-positive patients. HPV-specific T cells were functionally defined from only two HPV16-positive patients.

Repertoires were sampled repeatedly during chemoradiotherapy. This clone was recorded only once. Its antigen is unidentified. Germline V lookup: CDR1 SEHNR, CDR2 FQNEAQ (reference sequence). The CDR3 has 16 amino acids. Trimming removed 5 bases from V and 6 bases from J, with 20 bases in between. Produced via immunoSEQ multiplex PCR; TCRdb's table is partial and in-frame only. The sample holds fewer than 25,000 clones, around 90% seen once. This specimen was blood, taken from a patient who underwent chemoradiotherapy. The J gene is TRBJ1-5, the V gene TRBV7-9; perhaps TRBD1 as D (6 bases). The receptor comes from a human donor with HPV-associated anogenital cancer. The CDR3 DNA reads as TGTGCCAGCAGCATGGGGGCTTACGGGCAAATTCAGCCCCAGCATTTT. Its protein is CASSMGAYGQIQPQHF.